One and the same sample provided the 31 T cell receptor beta chains below, sequenced in a study of shared clonotypes between healthy human individuals. Data came from immunoSEQ multiplex PCR; TCRdb stores just in-frame clones and leaves some out. The data contain roughly 2,300,000 clones, around 93% of them singletons. Sequencing input: naive CD4+ T cells from PBMCs. Sample subset: CD45RA+ positively selected. The receptors come from a man younger than 35 in good health. Some clones in this sample may be carry-over from other donors' samples.

This clone came up once. This rearrangement joins TRBV5-1 to TRBJ2-6; 7 nucleotides agree with TRBD1. V dropped 0 bases and J dropped 0; count of bases not matched to a gene: 3. CDR1 SGHRS and CDR2 YFSETQ come from the germline V gene. The CDR3 loop spans 17 amino acids. CDR3 sequence reads: CASSLGTGRSGANVLTF. As DNA, the CDR3 is TGCGCCAGCAGCTTGGGGACAGGTCGCTCTGGGGCCAACGTCCTGACTTTC. Using reference TRBV5-1 and TRBJ2-6 for the parts outside the CDR3, the full variable domain is KAGVTQTPRYLIKTRGQQVTLSCSPISGHRSVSWYQQTPGQGLQFLFEYFSETQRNKGNFPGRFSGRQFSNSRSEMNVSTLELGDSALYLCASSLGTGRSGANVLTFGAGSRLTVL.

CDR3 DNA: TGCGCCAGCAGCTTGGAGAGAGGCCGAGGGAATGAGCAGTTCTTC. It encodes CASSLERGRGNEQFF. V usage is TRBV5-1 and J usage is TRBJ2-1, with a possible D match to TRBD2 (5 bases). CDR3 length: 15 amino acids. Germline assignment: CDR1 SGHRS and CDR2 YFSETQ. V lost 0 bases and J 7 bases, leaving 14 bases between the germline ends.

The chain recombines TRBV7-9 with TRBJ1-4, with D uncertain. V was trimmed by 5 bases and J by 5 bases, leaving 15 bases between them. The CDR3 covers 15 residues. Germline loops: CDR1 SEHNR, CDR2 FQNEAQ (reference sequence). The CDR3 DNA reads TGTGCCAGCAGCCTCATGGGGAGTATCAATGAAAAACTGTTTTTT. Its protein product is CASSLMGSINEKLFF.

V gene TRBV6-5 combines with J gene TRBJ2-2, with 7 bases fitting TRBD1. V was clipped by 7 bases and J by 4 bases; unmatched bases: 9. The CDR3 consists of 15 residues. CDR1 MNHEY and CDR2 SVGAGI come from the germline V gene. CDR3 sequence (DNA): TGTGCCAGCACCGACAGGGCGAGACCCACCGGGGAGCTGTTTTTT. Protein product: CASTDRARPTGELFF.

V gene TRBV19 combines with J gene TRBJ2-1; 8 bases are shared with TRBD2. V was clipped by 7 bases and J by 6 bases; unmatched bases: 2. CDR1 and CDR2 from the germline V gene are LNHDA and SQIVND (reference sequence). CDR3 length: 12 amino acids. The CDR3 DNA reads as TGTGCCAGTAACGGGAGGGGCAATGAGCAGTTCTTC. Its protein product is CASNGRGNEQFF.

Only a few counts were recorded for this clone. The genes are TRBV6-5 and TRBJ1-5, with D possibly matching TRBD1 (5 bases). CDR3 size: 15 residues. The germline gives CDR1 MNHEY, CDR2 SVGAGI. V lost 6 bases to trimming and J lost 3 bases, with 15 bases between them. The CDR3 sequence is CASRRLREVNQPQHF. Written as DNA, the CDR3 is TGTGCCAGCAGACGCCTCAGGGAGGTCAATCAGCCCCAGCATTTT.

The chain links TRBV5-8 to TRBJ2-3; D remains unclear. The CDR3 is 16 amino acids. Trimming removed 3 bases from V and 0 bases from J, with 14 bases in between. From germline, CDR1 is SGHTS and CDR2 YDEGEE. The CDR3 coding sequence is TGTGCCAGCAGCTCCGGTAGAGGCTCTAGCACAGATACGCAGTATTTT. Translation gives CASSSGRGSSTDTQYF.

A remark on this clone: Other DNA sequences in this sample translate to the same CDR3. This chain uses TRBV28 with TRBJ2-2; D is unclear. Germline values: CDR1 MDHEN, CDR2 SYDVKM. The CDR3 covers 12 residues. V shed 6 bases and J shed 5 bases, with 7 bases lying between them. Here the CDR3 reads CASSLRTGELFF. CDR3 in DNA: TGTGCCAGCAGCCTGAGAACCGGGGAGCTGTTTTTT.

The V call is TRBV18, the J call TRBJ1-1, with no clear D. The V gene's germline CDR1 is KGHSH and CDR2 LQKENI. This CDR3 has 15 amino acids. V lost 4 bases, J lost 3 bases, and 15 bases lay in between. CDR3 amino acids: CASSRADGRDTEAFF. CDR3 bases: TGTGCCAGCTCACGGGCAGACGGGAGAGACACTGAAGCTTTCTTT.

A note on this clone: Within the sample, other DNA sequences also encode this same CDR3. The rearrangement joins TRBV30 to TRBJ1-2; D possibly corresponds to TRBD1 (5 bases). V was pared by 0 bases and J by 3 bases, with 8 bases between. This CDR3 comprises 13 residues. Germline values: CDR1 GTSNPN, CDR2 SVGIG (reference sequence). Here the CDR3 DNA reads TGTGCCTGGAGTGTCGGGACCGACTATGGCTACACCTTC. Residues: CAWSVGTDYGYTF. The entire variable domain, with the rest obtained from reference TRBV30 and TRBJ1-2, is as follows: SQTIHQWPATLVQPVGSPLSLECTVEGTSNPNLYWYRQAAGRGLQLLFYSVGIGQISSEVPQNLSASRPQDRQFILSSKKLLLSDSGFYLCAWSVGTDYGYTFGSGTRLTVV.

As concerns this clone: An end of the junction does not agree with germline; a read error may underlie this. This chain uses TRBV6-5 with TRBJ2-3; D possibly matches TRBD1 or TRBD2 (5 bases each). Per germline, CDR1 MNHEY and CDR2 SVGAGI. The CDR3 is 13 amino acids. The CDR3 DNA reads as TGCCGTGTCGGGGCTAGCAAAAAAGATACGCAGTATTTT. Translating it yields CRVGASKKDTQYF.

This chain connects TRBV10-1 to TRBJ2-7; D possibly uses TRBD1 or TRBD2 (6 bases each). This CDR3 region has 18 residues. Trimming removed 0 bases from V and 5 bases from J, with 23 bases in between. The germline gives CDR1 WNHNN, CDR2 SYGVQD (reference sequence). Here the CDR3 DNA reads TGCGCCAGCAGTGAGTCGAGACTTTGGGGGGCAAGTGAGGACGAGCAGTACTTC. This gives the protein CASSESRLWGASEDEQYF.

The chain has TRBV2 and TRBJ2-1; 7 bases are shared with TRBD2. V trimming: 2 bases; J trimming: 9 bases; junction bases outside the gene matches: 7. The CDR3 is 14 amino acids. Per the germline V gene, CDR1 is SNHLY and CDR2 is FYNNEI. This CDR3 is CASSELGGSSEQFF. DNA of the CDR3: TGTGCCAGCAGTGAACTCGGCGGGAGTAGTGAGCAGTTCTTC.

CDR3 sequence: CASSPRGGQENTGELFF. The CDR3, as DNA: TGCGCCAGCAGCCCCCGGGGGGGACAGGAAAACACCGGGGAGCTGTTTTTT. The chain combines TRBV4-1 with TRBJ2-2, with D perhaps assigned TRBD1 or TRBD2 (8 bases each). The germline V and J ends were trimmed by 4 bases and 2 bases, with 17 bases remaining between them. CDR1 MGHRA and CDR2 YSYEKL come from the germline V gene. This CDR3 spans 17 amino acids.

This chain joins TRBV2 and TRBJ2-7; D is tentatively TRBD1 or TRBD2 (5 bases each). Trimming pared 6 bases from V and 0 bases from J, leaving 15 bases between. Germline assignment: CDR1 SNHLY and CDR2 FYNNEI. This CDR3 region has 15 residues. The CDR3 DNA reads as TGTGCCAGCAGGACTGGTAAGGGGACCTCCTACGAGCAGTACTTC. This codes for CASRTGKGTSYEQYF.

CDR3 sequence (DNA): TGTGCCAGCAGCCAAGAATTGACTAGCCTAGATTACGAGCAGTACTTC. Its translation is CASSQELTSLDYEQYF. This chain uses TRBV4-2 with TRBJ2-7, with TRBD2 matching 7 bases. Germline V gene lookup returns CDR1 LGHNA and CDR2 YNFKEQ. CDR3 length equals 16 residues. V shed 0 bases and J 4 bases; nucleotides not matched to a gene: 9.

V gene TRBV9 combines with J gene TRBJ1-1; D is undetermined. This CDR3 spans 16 amino acids. The germline CDR1 and CDR2 sequences are SGDLS and YYNGEE. V was trimmed by 4 bases and J by 1 base, leaving 17 bases between them. The CDR3: CASSPTVGAGNTEAFF. The DNA for the CDR3 is TGTGCCAGCAGCCCCACGGTGGGAGCGGGGAACACTGAAGCTTTCTTT.

The chain carries TRBV13 and TRBJ2-1; TRBD2 matches 10 bases. Unmatched junction bases numbered 2, after V lost 3 bases and J lost 6 bases. Germline V lookup: CDR1 PRHDT, CDR2 FYEKMQ (reference sequence). The CDR3 sequence is 14 residues long. CDR3 sequence (DNA): TGTGCCAGCAGCTTCCGACTAGCGGGCAATGAGCAGTTCTTC. Translated, it gives CASSFRLAGNEQFF.

Of note for this clone: The sample carries other DNA sequences with the same CDR3. This rearrangement joins TRBV5-1 to TRBJ2-7; weak D call: TRBD2 (5 bases). CDR3 length: 13 residues. Germline CDR1 and CDR2: SGHRS and YFSETQ. With 0 bases removed from V and 5 bases from J, the gap between germline ends came to 9 bases. This chain's CDR3 is CASSLVRGNEQYF. The CDR3 coding sequence is TGCGCCAGCAGCTTGGTTCGGGGAAACGAGCAGTACTTC.

This rearrangement joins TRBV18 to TRBJ2-7; D may match TRBD1 or TRBD2 (6 bases each). The germline V gene encodes CDR1 KGHSH and CDR2 LQKENI. V shed 5 bases and J shed 6 bases, with 23 bases lying between them. The length of the CDR3 is 16 residues. For the CDR3, the DNA is TGTGCCAGCTCAGACCAGGGGTCACTAGCCTTGGGCGAGCAGTACTTC. Amino acids: CASSDQGSLALGEQYF. Full variable domain (remainder filled in from reference TRBV18 and TRBJ2-7): NAGVMQNPRHLVRRRGQEARLRCSPMKGHSHVYWYRQLPEEGLKFMVYLQKENIIDESGMPKERFSAEFPKEGPSILRIQQVVRGDSAAYFCASSDQGSLALGEQYFGPGTRLTVT.

This clone was counted a single time. This rearrangement joins TRBV10-3 to TRBJ2-5, with TRBD2 matching 10 bases. CDR3 length: 13 residues. Trimming at V came to 11 bases and at J to 4 bases, leaving 7 bases not matched to a gene. The germline CDR1 and CDR2 sequences are ENHRY and SYGVKD. CDR3 nucleotides: TGTGCCGTACGGGGACTAGCGCGAGAGACCCAGTACTTC. Encoded protein: CAVRGLARETQYF.

This chain joins TRBV7-2 and TRBJ2-1; maybe TRBD1 (5 bases). Germline CDR1 SGHTA, CDR2 FQGNSA. The CDR3 has 15 amino acids. The V gene lost 6 bases and the J gene lost 5 bases, with 17 bases spanning the gap. The CDR3 DNA reads TGTGCCAGCAGAACCACAGGTAGGGGAAACAATGAGCAGTTCTTC. Translation gives CASRTTGRGNNEQFF.

This chain links TRBV4-1 with TRBJ1-2; 7 bases agree with TRBD1. Trimming took 1 base from V and 7 from J; bases not matched to a gene: 6. The CDR3 is 14 residues long. Germline CDR1 is MGHRA and CDR2 is YSYEKL. The CDR3 protein is CASSQVGQDRGYTF. The CDR3 DNA reads TGCGCCAGCAGCCAAGTCGGACAGGATCGTGGCTACACCTTC.

V gene TRBV28 combines with J gene TRBJ1-3; TRBD1 is a possible D gene (6 bases). This CDR3 has 16 amino acids. Trimming left V 6 bases short and J 0 bases short, with 15 bases between. From germline, CDR1 is MDHEN and CDR2 SYDVKM. CDR3 coding DNA: TGTGCCAGCAGCCGCGGCAGGGGTTACTCTGGAAACACCATATATTTT. Amino acids: CASSRGRGYSGNTIYF.

V and J are TRBV19 and TRBJ1-2; unclear D gene. Germline V gene data show CDR1 as LNHDA and CDR2 as SQIVND (reference sequence). The CDR3 consists of 13 residues. The V gene lost 7 bases and the J gene lost 2 bases, with 11 bases spanning the gap. The CDR3 sequence is CASTVLPNYGYTF. The CDR3 region has the DNA TGTGCCAGTACCGTACTACCGAACTATGGCTACACCTTC.

In DNA form, the CDR3 reads TGTGCCAGCAGTTTAGGGGGACAGACAGCTTATGGCTACACCTTC. It codes for CASSLGGQTAYGYTF. This sequence joins TRBV28 and TRBJ1-2, with 7 bases aligning to TRBD1. The CDR3 is 15 amino acids. The trim removed 2 bases at V and 5 bases at J, leaving 8 bases unmatched. CDR1 is MDHEN and CDR2 is SYDVKM in the germline V gene.

Points on this clone: The same CDR3 is also encoded by other DNA sequences in this sample. The V and J genes are TRBV27 and TRBJ1-1; D perhaps matches TRBD1 (5 bases). Germline CDR1 and CDR2: MNHEY and SMNVEV (reference sequence). The CDR3 runs to 15 residues. V lost 3 bases and J 0 bases, leaving 11 bases between the germline ends. CDR3 in amino acids: CASSFTGSLNTEAFF. CDR3 bases: TGTGCCAGCAGTTTCACAGGCAGCTTGAACACTGAAGCTTTCTTT.

The chain couples TRBV11-2 to TRBJ2-7; D may be TRBD1 or TRBD2 (5 bases each). Per the germline V gene, CDR1 is SGHAT and CDR2 is FQNNGV. Trimming took 7 bases from V and 6 from J, leaving 10 bases between them. The CDR3 has 11 residues. The CDR3 loop is CASTPGPEQYF. CDR3 in DNA: TGTGCCAGCACCCCGGGGCCCGAGCAGTACTTC. Based on the CDR3 plus reference TRBV11-2 and TRBJ2-7, the full variable domain is EAGVAQSPRYKIIEKRQSVAFWCNPISGHATLYWYQQILGQGPKLLIQFQNNGVVDDSQLPKDRFSAERLKGVDSTLKIQPAKLEDSAVYLCASTPGPEQYFGPGTRLTVT.

V and J are TRBV10-3 and TRBJ2-5, with 8 bases fitting TRBD1. CDR1 is ENHRY and CDR2 is SYGVKD in the germline V gene. This CDR3 has 14 amino acids. V dropped 2 bases and J dropped 5; count of bases not matched to a gene: 4. CDR3 nucleotide sequence: TGTGCCATCAGTGAGGCAGGGGGCTTGGAGACCCAGTACTTC. Its protein is CAISEAGGLETQYF.

The chain links TRBV18 to TRBJ1-6; tentatively, D is TRBD1 (6 bases). V was shortened by 3 bases and J by 8 bases, with 14 bases between the two germline ends. In germline, CDR1 is KGHSH, CDR2 LQKENI. The CDR3 spans 15 residues. CDR3 protein: CASSPEGQGYSPLHF. The CDR3 bases are TGTGCCAGCTCACCGGAGGGTCAGGGGTATTCACCCCTCCACTTT.

This chain joins TRBV7-3 and TRBJ2-3; D might be TRBD1 (6 bases). With 5 bases removed from V and 2 bases from J, the gap between germline ends came to 20 bases. This CDR3 contains 17 residues. CDR1 and CDR2 (germline): SGHTA, FQGTGA. The chain's CDR3 is CASSPGLARGHTDTQYF. In DNA form, the CDR3 reads TGTGCCAGCAGCCCGGGCCTAGCCAGGGGTCACACAGATACGCAGTATTTT.